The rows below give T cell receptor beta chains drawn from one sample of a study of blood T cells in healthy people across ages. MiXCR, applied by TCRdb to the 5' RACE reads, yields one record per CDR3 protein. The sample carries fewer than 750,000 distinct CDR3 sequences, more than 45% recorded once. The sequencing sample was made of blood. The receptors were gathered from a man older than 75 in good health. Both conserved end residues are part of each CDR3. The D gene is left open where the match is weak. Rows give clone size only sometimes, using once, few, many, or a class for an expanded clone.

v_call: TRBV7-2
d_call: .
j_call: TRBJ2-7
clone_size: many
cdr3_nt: TGTGCCAGCAGCTTATGGCAGGGGAGGTACGAGCAGTACTTC
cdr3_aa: CASSLWQGRYEQYF

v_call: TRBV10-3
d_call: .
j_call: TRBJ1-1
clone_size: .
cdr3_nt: TGTGCCATCAGTGACAGGGGTGACACTGAAGCTTTCTTT
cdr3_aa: CAISDRGDTEAFF

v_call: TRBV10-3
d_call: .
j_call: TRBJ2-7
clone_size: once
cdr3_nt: TGTGCCATCACATCTAGCGCGAACTACGAGCAGTACTTC
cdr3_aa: CAITSSANYEQYF

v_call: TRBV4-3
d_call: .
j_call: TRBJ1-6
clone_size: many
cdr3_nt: TGCGCCAGCAGCCTCACCGGGACCAATTCACCCCTCCACTTT
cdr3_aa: CASSLTGTNSPLHF

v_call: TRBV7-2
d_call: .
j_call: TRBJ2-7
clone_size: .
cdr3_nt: TGTGCCAGCAGCACCTGGCTAAGCGGCTACGAGCAGTACTTC
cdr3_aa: CASSTWLSGYEQYF

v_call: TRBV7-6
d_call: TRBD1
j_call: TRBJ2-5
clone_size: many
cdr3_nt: TGTGCCAGCAGCGAAGGGACAGGGATGCAAGAGACCCAGTACTTC
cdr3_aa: CASSEGTGMQETQYF

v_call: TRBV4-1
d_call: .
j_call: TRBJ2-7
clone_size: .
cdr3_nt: TGCGCCAGCAGCCCGGACTACTCCTACGAGCAGTACTTC
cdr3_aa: CASSPDYSYEQYF

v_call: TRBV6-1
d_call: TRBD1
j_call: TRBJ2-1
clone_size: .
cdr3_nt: TGTGCCAGCCTAATATGGGACAGCTCCAATGAGCAGTTCTTC
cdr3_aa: CASLIWDSSNEQFF

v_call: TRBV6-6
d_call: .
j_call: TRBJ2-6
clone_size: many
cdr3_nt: TGTGCCAGCAGTTACAACCCGGCTGGGGCCAACGTCCTGACTTTC
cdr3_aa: CASSYNPAGANVLTF

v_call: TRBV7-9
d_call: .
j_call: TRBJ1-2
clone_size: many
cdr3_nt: TGTGCCAGCAGCCCCCCGAATGTAAACTATGGCTACACCTTC
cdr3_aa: CASSPPNVNYGYTF

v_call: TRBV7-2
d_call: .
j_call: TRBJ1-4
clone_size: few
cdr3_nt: TGTGCCAGCAGCTTATTAGGAACTAATGAAAAACTGTTTTTT
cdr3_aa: CASSLLGTNEKLFF

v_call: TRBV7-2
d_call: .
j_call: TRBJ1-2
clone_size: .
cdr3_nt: TGTGCCAGCAGCTTAGCGACAACTATTACGGGAGGCTACACCTTC
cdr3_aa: CASSLATTITGGYTF

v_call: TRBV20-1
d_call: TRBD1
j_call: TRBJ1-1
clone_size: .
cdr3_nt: TGCAGTGCTAGGGGACAGAGAAATTTGAACACTGAAGCTTTCTTT
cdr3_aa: CSARGQRNLNTEAFF

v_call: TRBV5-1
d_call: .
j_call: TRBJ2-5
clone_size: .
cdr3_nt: TGCGCCAGCAGCTTGGCCTTCGAAGAGACCCAGTACTTC
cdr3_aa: CASSLAFEETQYF

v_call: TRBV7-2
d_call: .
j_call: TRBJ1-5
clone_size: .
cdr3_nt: TGTGCCAGCAGCAAACAAGGTTGGAATCAGCCCCAGCATTTT
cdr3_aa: CASSKQGWNQPQHF

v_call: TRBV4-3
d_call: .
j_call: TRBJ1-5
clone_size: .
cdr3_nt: TGCGCCAGCAGCCAAGATCTGGGTCGCAATCAGCCCCAGCATTTT
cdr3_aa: CASSQDLGRNQPQHF

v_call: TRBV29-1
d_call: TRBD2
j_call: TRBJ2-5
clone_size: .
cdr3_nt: TGCAGCGTTAAAGATCTAGCGGGAGGAGAGACCCAGTACTTC
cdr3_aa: CSVKDLAGGETQYF

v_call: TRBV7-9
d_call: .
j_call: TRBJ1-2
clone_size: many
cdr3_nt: TGTGCCAGCAGCTTGAGCAGGAACTATGGCTACACCTTC
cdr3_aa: CASSLSRNYGYTF

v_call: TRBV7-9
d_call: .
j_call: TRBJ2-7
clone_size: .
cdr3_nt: TGTGCCAGCAGCACCCGAGGCCCCTTACCCCAGTACTTC
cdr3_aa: CASSTRGPLPQYF

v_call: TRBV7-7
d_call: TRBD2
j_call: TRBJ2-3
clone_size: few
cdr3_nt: TGTGCTAGCAGCTTCGGCCTAGCGGGCGAAGATACGCAGTATTTT
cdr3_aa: CASSFGLAGEDTQYF

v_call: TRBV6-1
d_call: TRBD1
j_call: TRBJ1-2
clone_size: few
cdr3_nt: TGTGCCAGCGATCGGGACAGGGGGCAGGATGGCTACACCTTC
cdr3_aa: CASDRDRGQDGYTF

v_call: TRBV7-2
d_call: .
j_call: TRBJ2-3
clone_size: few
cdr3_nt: TGTGCCAGCAGCTTAGGCGGCAGATTCACAGATACGCAGTATTTT
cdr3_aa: CASSLGGRFTDTQYF

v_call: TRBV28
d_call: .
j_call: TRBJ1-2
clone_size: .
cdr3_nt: TGTGCCAGCAGTCCCTCGAGGTTAAGAAGCTACACCTTC
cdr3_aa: CASSPSRLRSYTF

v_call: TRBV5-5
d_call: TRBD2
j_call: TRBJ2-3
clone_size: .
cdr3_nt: TGTGCCAGCAGCTTGGCTAGCGGAGATACGCAGTATTTT
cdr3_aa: CASSLASGDTQYF

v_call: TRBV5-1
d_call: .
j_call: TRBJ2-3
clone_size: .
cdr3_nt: TGCGCCAGCAGCCCCAGGGTGAGGGGCAGGGATACGCAGTATTTT
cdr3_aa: CASSPRVRGRDTQYF

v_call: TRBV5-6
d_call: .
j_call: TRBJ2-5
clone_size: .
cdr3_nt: TGTGCCAGCAGCAGGGCCGGAGTGCAGACCCAGTACTTC
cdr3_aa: CASSRAGVQTQYF

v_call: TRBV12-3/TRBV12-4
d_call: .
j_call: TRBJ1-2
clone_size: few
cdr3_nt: TGTGCCAGCAGCCAAACTCGATATGGCTACACCTTC
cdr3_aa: CASSQTRYGYTF